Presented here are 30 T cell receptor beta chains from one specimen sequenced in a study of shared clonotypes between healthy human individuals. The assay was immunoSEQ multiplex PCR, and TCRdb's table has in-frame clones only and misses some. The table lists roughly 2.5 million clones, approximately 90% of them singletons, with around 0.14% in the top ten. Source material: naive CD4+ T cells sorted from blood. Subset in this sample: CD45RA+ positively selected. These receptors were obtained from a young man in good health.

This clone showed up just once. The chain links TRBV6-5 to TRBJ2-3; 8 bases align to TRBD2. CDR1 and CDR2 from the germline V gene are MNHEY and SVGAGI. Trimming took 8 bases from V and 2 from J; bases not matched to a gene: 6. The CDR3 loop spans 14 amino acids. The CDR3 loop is CASRFSGTTDTQYF. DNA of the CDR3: TGTGCCAGCCGATTTAGCGGGACCACAGATACGCAGTATTTT.

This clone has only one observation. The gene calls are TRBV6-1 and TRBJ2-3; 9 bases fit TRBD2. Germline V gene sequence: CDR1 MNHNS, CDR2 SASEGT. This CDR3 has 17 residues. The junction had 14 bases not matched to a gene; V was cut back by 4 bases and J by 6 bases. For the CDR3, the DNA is TGTGCCAGCAGTGGCCCCCCGGGCGGGAGGGCCTCGGATACGCAGTATTTT. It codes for CASSGPPGGRASDTQYF.

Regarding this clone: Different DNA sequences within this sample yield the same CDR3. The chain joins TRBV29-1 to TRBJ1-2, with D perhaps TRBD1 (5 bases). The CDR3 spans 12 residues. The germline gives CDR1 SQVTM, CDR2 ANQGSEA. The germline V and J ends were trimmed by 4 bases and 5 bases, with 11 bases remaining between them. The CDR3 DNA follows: TGCAGCGTTGTGGCCGGGGGATATGGCTACACCTTC. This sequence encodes CSVVAGGYGYTF.

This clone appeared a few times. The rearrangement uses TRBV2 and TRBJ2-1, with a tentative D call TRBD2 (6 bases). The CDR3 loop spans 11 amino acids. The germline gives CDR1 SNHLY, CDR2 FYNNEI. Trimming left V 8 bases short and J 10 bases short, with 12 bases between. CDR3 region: CASSRRAEQFF. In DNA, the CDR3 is TGTGCCAGCTCCCGGAGGGCCGAGCAGTTCTTC.

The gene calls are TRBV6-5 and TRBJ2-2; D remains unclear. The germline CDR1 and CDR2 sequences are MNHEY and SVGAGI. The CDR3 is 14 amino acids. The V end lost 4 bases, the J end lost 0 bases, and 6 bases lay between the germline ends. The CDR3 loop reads CASSSLSNTGELFF. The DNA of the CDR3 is TGTGCCAGCAGTTCACTATCGAACACCGGGGAGCTGTTTTTT.

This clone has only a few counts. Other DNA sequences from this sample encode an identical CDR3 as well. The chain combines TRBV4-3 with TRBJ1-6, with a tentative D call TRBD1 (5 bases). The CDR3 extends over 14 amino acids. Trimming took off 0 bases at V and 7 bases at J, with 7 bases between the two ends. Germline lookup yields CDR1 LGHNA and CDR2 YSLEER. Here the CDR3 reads CASSQDPGNSPLHF. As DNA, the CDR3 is TGCGCCAGCAGCCAAGATCCAGGGAATTCACCCCTCCACTTT.

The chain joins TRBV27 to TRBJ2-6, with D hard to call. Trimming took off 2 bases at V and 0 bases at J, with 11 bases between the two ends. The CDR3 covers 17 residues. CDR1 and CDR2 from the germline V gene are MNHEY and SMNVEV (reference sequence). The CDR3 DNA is TGTGCCAGCAGTTTACAGGCGAACCCCTCTGGGGCCAACGTCCTGACTTTC. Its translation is CASSLQANPSGANVLTF. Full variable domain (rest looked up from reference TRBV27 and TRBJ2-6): EAQVTQNPRYLITVTGKKLTVTCSQNMNHEYMSWYRQDPGLGLRQIYYSMNVEVTDKGDVPEGYKVSRKEKRNFPLILESPSPNQTSLYFCASSLQANPSGANVLTFGAGSRLTVL.

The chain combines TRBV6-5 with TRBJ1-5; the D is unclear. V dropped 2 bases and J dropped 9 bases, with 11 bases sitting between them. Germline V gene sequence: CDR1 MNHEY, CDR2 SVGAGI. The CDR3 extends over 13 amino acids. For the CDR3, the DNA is TGTGCCAGCAGTTACGGGCGTTCGGGGCCCCAGCATTTT. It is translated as CASSYGRSGPQHF.

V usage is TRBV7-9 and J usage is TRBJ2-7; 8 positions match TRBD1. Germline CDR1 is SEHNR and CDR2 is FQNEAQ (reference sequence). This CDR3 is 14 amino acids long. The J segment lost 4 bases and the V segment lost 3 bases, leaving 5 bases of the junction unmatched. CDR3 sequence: CASSLTGVGYEQYF. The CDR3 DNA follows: TGTGCCAGCAGCTTGACAGGGGTTGGTTACGAGCAGTACTTC.

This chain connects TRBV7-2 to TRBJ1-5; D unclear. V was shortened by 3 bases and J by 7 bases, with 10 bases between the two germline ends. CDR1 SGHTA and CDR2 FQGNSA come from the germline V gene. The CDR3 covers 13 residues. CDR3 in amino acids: CASSFTLGQPQHF. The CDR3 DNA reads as TGTGCCAGCAGCTTCACTTTGGGGCAGCCCCAGCATTTT.

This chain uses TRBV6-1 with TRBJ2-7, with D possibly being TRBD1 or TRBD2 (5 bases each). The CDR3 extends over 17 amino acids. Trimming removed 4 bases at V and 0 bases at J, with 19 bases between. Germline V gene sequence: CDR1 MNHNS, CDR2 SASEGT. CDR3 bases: TGTGCCAGCAGTGGTCAATTTGGCGCAGGGAGCTCCTACGAGCAGTACTTC. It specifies CASSGQFGAGSSYEQYF.

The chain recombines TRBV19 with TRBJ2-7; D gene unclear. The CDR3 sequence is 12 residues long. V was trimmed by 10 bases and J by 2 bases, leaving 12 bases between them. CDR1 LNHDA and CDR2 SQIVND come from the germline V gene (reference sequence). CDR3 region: CATRDTTYEQYF. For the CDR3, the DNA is TGTGCCACCAGAGATACAACCTACGAGCAGTACTTC.

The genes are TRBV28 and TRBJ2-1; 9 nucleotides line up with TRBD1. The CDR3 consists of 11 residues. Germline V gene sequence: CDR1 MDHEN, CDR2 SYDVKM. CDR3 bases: TGTGGTGTGTCGCGACAGGGGGGGCAGTTCTTC. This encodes CGVSRQGGQFF.

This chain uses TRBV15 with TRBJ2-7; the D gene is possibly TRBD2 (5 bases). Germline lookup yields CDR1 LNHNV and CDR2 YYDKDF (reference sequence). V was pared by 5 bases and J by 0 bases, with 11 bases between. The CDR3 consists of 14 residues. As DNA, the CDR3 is TGTGCCACCAGCGATCCCACTAGCTCCTACGAGCAGTACTTC. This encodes CATSDPTSSYEQYF.

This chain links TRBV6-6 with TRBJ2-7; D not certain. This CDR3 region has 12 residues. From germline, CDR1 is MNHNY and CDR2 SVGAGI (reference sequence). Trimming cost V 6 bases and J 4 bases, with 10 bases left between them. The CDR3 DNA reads TGTGCCAGCAGCCCTGGGTTGTACGAGCAGTACTTC. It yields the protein CASSPGLYEQYF.

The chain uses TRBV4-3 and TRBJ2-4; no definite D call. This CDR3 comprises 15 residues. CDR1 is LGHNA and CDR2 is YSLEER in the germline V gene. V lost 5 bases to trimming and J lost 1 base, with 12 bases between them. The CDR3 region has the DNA TGCGCCAGCAGCGCCGGAAACTATGCCAAAAACATTCAGTACTTC. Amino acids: CASSAGNYAKNIQYF.

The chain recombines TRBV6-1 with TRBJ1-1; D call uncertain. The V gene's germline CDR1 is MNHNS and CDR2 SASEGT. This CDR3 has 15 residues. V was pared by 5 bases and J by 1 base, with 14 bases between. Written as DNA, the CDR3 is TGTGCCAGCAGTCCCGGACGGCTCGAGAACACTGAAGCTTTCTTT. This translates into CASSPGRLENTEAFF.

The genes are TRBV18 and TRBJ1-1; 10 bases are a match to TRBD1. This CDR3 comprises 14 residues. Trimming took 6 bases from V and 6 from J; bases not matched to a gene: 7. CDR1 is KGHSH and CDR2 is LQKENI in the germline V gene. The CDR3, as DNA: TGTGCCAGCTCCGGACAGGGGGGCACTTCTGAAGCTTTCTTT. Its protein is CASSGQGGTSEAFF.

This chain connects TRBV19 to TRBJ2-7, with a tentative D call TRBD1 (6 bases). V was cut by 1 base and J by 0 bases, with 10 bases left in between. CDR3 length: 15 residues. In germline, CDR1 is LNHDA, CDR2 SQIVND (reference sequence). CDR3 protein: CASSIGVRGSYEQYF. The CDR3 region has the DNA TGTGCCAGTAGTATAGGAGTCAGGGGCTCCTACGAGCAGTACTTC.

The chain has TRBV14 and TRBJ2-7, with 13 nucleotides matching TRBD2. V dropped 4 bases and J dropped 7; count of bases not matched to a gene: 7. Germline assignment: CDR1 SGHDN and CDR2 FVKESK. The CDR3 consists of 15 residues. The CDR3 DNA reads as TGTGCCAGCAGCCCGGGACTAGCGGGGACCGGGGAGCAGTACTTC. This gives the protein CASSPGLAGTGEQYF.

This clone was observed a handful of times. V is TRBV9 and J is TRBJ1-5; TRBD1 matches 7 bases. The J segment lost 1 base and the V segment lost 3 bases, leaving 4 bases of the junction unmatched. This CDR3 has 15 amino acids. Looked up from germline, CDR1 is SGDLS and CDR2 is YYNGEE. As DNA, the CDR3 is TGTGCCAGCAGCGCTACGGGACAGAGCAATCAGCCCCAGCATTTT. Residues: CASSATGQSNQPQHF.

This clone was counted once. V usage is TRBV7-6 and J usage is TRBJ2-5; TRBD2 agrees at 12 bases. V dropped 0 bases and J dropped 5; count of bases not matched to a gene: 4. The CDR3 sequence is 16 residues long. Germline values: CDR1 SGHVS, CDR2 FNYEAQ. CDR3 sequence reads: CASSLAGLAGLETQYF. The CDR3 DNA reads TGTGCCAGCAGCTTAGCTGGACTAGCGGGATTGGAGACCCAGTACTTC.

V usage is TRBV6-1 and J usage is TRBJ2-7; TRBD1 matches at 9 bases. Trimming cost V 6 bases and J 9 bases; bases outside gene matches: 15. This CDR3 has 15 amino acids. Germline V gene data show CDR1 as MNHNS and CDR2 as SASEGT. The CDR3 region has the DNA TGTGCCAGCAGCCGAGGGGGACAGGGCCTACCTGGGCAGTACTTC. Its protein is CASSRGGQGLPGQYF.

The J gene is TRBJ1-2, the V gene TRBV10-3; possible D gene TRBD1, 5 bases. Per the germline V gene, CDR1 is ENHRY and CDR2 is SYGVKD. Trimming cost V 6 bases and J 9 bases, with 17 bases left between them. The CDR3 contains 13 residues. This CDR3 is CAIREGPTSRYTF. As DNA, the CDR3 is TGTGCCATCAGGGAGGGGCCTACATCTCGCTACACCTTC.

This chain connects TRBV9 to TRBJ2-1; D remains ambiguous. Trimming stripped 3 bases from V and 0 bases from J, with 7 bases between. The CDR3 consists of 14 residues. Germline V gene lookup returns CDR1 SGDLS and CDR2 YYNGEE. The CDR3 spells CASSALSSYNEQFF. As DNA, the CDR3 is TGTGCCAGCAGCGCCCTTAGCTCCTACAATGAGCAGTTCTTC.

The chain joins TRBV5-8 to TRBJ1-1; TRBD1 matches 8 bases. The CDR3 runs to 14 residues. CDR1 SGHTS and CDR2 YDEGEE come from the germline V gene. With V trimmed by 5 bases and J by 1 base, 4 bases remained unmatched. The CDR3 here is CASRTGTGNTEAFF. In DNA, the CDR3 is TGTGCCAGCAGAACCGGGACAGGGAACACTGAAGCTTTCTTT.

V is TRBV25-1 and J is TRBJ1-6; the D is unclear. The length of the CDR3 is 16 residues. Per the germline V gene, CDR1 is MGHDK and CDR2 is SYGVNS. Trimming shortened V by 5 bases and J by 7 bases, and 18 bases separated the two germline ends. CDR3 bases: TGTGCCAGCAGTCTAGCGGGAACGAGCACAAATTCACCCCTCCACTTT. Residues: CASSLAGTSTNSPLHF.

The CDR3 protein is CASSPHRGPSYEQYF. In nucleotides, the CDR3 is TGTGCCAGCAGCCCCCACAGGGGACCTTCCTACGAGCAGTACTTC. The V call is TRBV11-2, the J call TRBJ2-7, with 7 bases aligning to TRBD1. The CDR3 is made up of 15 amino acids. The V segment lost 5 bases and the J segment 1 base; nucleotides outside the gene matches: 8. Germline CDR1 reads SGHAT; CDR2 reads FQNNGV. Based on the CDR3 plus reference TRBV11-2 and TRBJ2-7, the full variable domain is EAGVAQSPRYKIIEKRQSVAFWCNPISGHATLYWYQQILGQGPKLLIQFQNNGVVDDSQLPKDRFSAERLKGVDSTLKIQPAKLEDSAVYLCASSPHRGPSYEQYFGPGTRLTVT.

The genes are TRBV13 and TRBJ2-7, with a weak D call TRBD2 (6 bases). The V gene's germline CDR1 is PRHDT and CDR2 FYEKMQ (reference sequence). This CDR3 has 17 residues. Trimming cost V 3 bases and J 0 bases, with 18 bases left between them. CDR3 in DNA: TGTGCCAGCAGCTTGTCGGAGCGGATGGACTACTCCTACGAGCAGTACTTC. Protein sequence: CASSLSERMDYSYEQYF. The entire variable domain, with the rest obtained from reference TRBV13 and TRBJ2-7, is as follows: AAGVIQSPRHLIKEKRETATLKCYPIPRHDTVYWYQQGPGQDPQFLISFYEKMQSDKGSIPDRFSAQQFSDYHSELNMSSLELGDSALYFCASSLSERMDYSYEQYFGPGTRLTVT.

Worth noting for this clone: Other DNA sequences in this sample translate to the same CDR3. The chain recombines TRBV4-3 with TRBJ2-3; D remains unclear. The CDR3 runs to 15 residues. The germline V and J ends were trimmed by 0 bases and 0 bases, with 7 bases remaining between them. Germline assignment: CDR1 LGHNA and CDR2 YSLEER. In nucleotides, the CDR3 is TGCGCCAGCAGCCAAGAAGGATCTAGCACAGATACGCAGTATTTT. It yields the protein CASSQEGSSTDTQYF.